The 30 T cell receptor beta chains below all came from one sample that was sequenced in a study of CD8+CD57+ T cells in acquired aplastic anemia (dated by TCRdb to 2016 to 2019). These reads were obtained on an Illumina HiSeq 2000. TCR beta VDJ combination and CDR3 sequence profiling used genomic DNA as the template. TCRdb redid the processing of the public reads, applying fastp at Q25 and MiXCR, and retained in-frame beta chains. Rows with one shared CDR3 protein collapse into an entry with the most common genes and DNA. Here the sample has roughly 200,000 distinct CDR3 sequences; 65% occur a single time. The ten largest clones capture around 60% of the sample. Patients chosen for sequencing had shown expansion of CD8+CD57+ cells by flow cytometry. Sequencing was performed on sorted CD4+, CD8+, or CD8+CD57+ T cells (not recorded which) from PBMCs. The receptors originated from a human donor with aplastic anemia.

The sample holds a few counts of this clonotype. V and J are TRBV2 and TRBJ1-1; 7 nucleotides align to TRBD1. V lost 6 bases and J lost 1; bases outside the gene matches: 8. Germline CDR1 reads SNHLY; CDR2 reads FYNNEI. The CDR3 contains 15 residues. The chain's CDR3 is CASRRTGPPNTEAFF. The DNA of the CDR3 is TGTGCCAGCAGGCGGACAGGACCACCGAACACTGAAGCTTTCTTT. The whole variable domain, filled in from reference TRBV2 and TRBJ1-1, reads EPEVTQTPSHQVTQMGQEVILRCVPISNHLYFYWYRQILGQKVEFLVSFYNNEISEKSEIFDDQFSVERPDGSNFTLKIRSTKLEDSAMYFCASRRTGPPNTEAFFGQGTRLTVV.

Of note for this clonotype: The junction does not match germline at one end; this may be a read error. The rearrangement links TRBV5-6 to TRBJ1-6, with TRBD1 as a possible D gene (6 bases). This CDR3 is 15 amino acids long. CDR1 is SGHDT, CDR2 YYEEEE, per germline. The CDR3 bases are TGTGCCGGCAGCCCAACTGGGACAAATAATTCACCCCTCCACTTT. The encoded protein is CAGSPTGTNNSPLHF.

In regard to this clonotype: This clone may be a read error of a much larger clone one base away. The chain has TRBV18 and TRBJ2-7; D unclear. This CDR3 region has 13 residues. Germline CDR1 and CDR2: KGHSH and LQKENI. The CDR3 sequence: CASPPPISYEQYF. As DNA, the CDR3 is TGTGCCAGCCCACCACCGATTTCCTACGAGCAGTACTTC. Looking up the rest from reference TRBV18 and TRBJ2-7 gives the full variable domain: NAGVMQNPRHLVRRRGQEARLRCSPMKGHSHVYWYRQLPEEGLKFMVYLQKENIIDESGMPKERFSAEFPKEGPSILRIQQVVRGDSAAYFCASPPPISYEQYFGPGTRLTVT.

The genes are TRBV5-1 and TRBJ2-5; D is possibly TRBD1 or TRBD2 (5 bases each). V dropped 4 bases and J dropped 4 bases, with 14 bases sitting between them. The germline V gene encodes CDR1 SGHRS and CDR2 YFSETQ. This CDR3 spans 14 amino acids. For the CDR3, the DNA is TGCGCCAGCAGCGGCACCGGGACGGGAGAGACCCAGTACTTC. Amino acids: CASSGTGTGETQYF.

This clonotype has at least ten counts. The chain recombines TRBV19 with TRBJ2-1; D is unresolved. CDR1 and CDR2 (germline): LNHDA, SQIVND (reference sequence). Trimming shortened V by 5 bases and J by 7 bases, and 12 bases separated the two germline ends. The CDR3 loop spans 13 amino acids. The DNA of the CDR3 is TGTGCCAGTAGTCTGTCACAGCTGAATGAGCAGTTCTTC. It translates to CASSLSQLNEQFF.

The rearrangement uses TRBV20-1 and TRBJ1-1; a weak D match, TRBD1 (5 bases). CDR3 length: 15 amino acids. Germline CDR1 DFQATT, CDR2 SNEGSKA (reference sequence). Trimming removed 5 bases at V and 0 bases at J, with 16 bases between. The CDR3 reads CSAVRTRTMNTEAFF. The DNA of the CDR3 is TGCAGTGCTGTACGGACACGAACCATGAACACTGAAGCTTTCTTT.

J is TRBJ2-2 and V is TRBV12-3 or TRBV12-4, with TRBD2 as a possible D gene (6 bases). This CDR3 region has 14 residues. Trimming shortened V by 6 bases and J by 3 bases, and 11 bases separated the two germline ends. The CDR3 is CASRGGGDTGELFF. Written as DNA, the CDR3 is TGTGCCAGCAGGGGGGGTGGTGACACCGGGGAGCTGTTTTTT.

The genes are TRBV2 and TRBJ2-1; TRBD1 matches 7 bases. CDR3 size: 15 residues. CDR1 is SNHLY and CDR2 is FYNNEI in the germline V gene. V was pared by 5 bases and J by 6 bases, with 10 bases of the junction left unmatched. CDR3 amino acids: CASSPRGGVSNEQFF. CDR3 nucleotides: TGTGCCAGCAGTCCCCGAGGGGGCGTAAGCAATGAGCAGTTCTTC.

The sample holds one count of this clonotype. This sequence joins TRBV2 and TRBJ2-3, with TRBD1 identical over 8 bases. The CDR3 has 17 amino acids. Losses at the gene ends were 5 bases for V and 3 bases for J; bases not matched to a gene: 13. Germline loops: CDR1 SNHLY, CDR2 FYNNEI. The CDR3 coding sequence is TGTGCCAGCAGTTTCTCTGGCAGGGGGCGCGGTACAGATACGCAGTATTTT. Translation: CASSFSGRGRGTDTQYF.

This clonotype is a singleton in its sample. The genes are TRBV9 and TRBJ2-5; 8 bases line up with TRBD2. The germline V gene has CDR1 SGDLS and CDR2 YYNGEE. The CDR3 is 19 residues long. V shed 1 base and J 0 bases; nucleotides not matched to a gene: 14. CDR3 bases: TGTGCCAGCAGCGTACTTCCCGCGGGGAGCGGGGGAGACCAAGAGACCCAGTACTTC. Translating gives CASSVLPAGSGGDQETQYF.

This chain joins TRBV20-1 and TRBJ2-3, with 7 bases identical to TRBD2. The germline V gene encodes CDR1 DFQATT and CDR2 SNEGSKA (reference sequence). The CDR3 contains 14 residues. V dropped 2 bases and J dropped 3; count of bases not matched to a gene: 5. CDR3 protein: CSARLVGGTDTQYF. The CDR3 nucleotides read TGCAGTGCTAGATTGGTGGGGGGGACAGATACGCAGTATTTT.

The sample holds a few counts of this clonotype. V gene TRBV19 combines with J gene TRBJ1-2, with D perhaps matching TRBD1 (6 bases). The CDR3 consists of 12 residues. Trimming took 10 bases from V and 6 from J, leaving 15 bases between them. Germline V gene sequence: CDR1 LNHDA, CDR2 SQIVND (reference sequence). The CDR3 DNA reads as TGTGCCACTTCCTACAGGGAGAATGGCTACACCTTC. Protein: CATSYRENGYTF.

As concerns this clonotype: One end of the junction fails to match germline, which may point to a read error. The chain couples TRBV5-1 to TRBJ2-5; D possibly uses TRBD1 or TRBD2 (5 bases each). The CDR3 has 15 amino acids. CDR1 and CDR2 from the germline V gene are SGHRS and YFSETQ. CDR3 in amino acids: CASSLGPAIGEIQYF. CDR3 nucleotide sequence: TGCGCCAGCAGCCTGGGACCGGCAATTGGGGAGATCCAGTACTTC.

This CDR3 reads CASAGISNTEAFF. As DNA, the CDR3 is TGTGCCAGTGCCGGGATTTCGAACACTGAAGCTTTCTTT. This sequence joins TRBV19 and TRBJ1-1, with D hard to call. The CDR3 runs to 13 residues. V was cut by 8 bases and J by 1 base, with 11 bases left in between. Germline V gives CDR1 LNHDA, CDR2 SQIVND (reference sequence).

The chain uses TRBV7-8 and TRBJ2-1; D is unclear. V gave up 5 bases and J gave up 2 bases, with 7 bases separating them. The CDR3 contains 13 residues. Germline CDR1 reads SGHVS; CDR2 reads FQNEAQ. CDR3 bases: TGTGCCAGCAGCCGCCCAACCTACAATGAGCAGTTCTTC. Protein product: CASSRPTYNEQFF.

This clonotype occurred once. The chain combines TRBV7-9 with TRBJ1-5; maybe TRBD1 (5 bases). Deletions cut 5 bases from V and 1 base from J, with 12 bases between. Looked up from germline, CDR1 is SEHNR and CDR2 is FQNEAQ (reference sequence). CDR3 length equals 15 residues. DNA of the CDR3: TGTGCCAGCAGCCCATTACGACAGAGCAATCAGCCCCAGCATTTT. Its translation: CASSPLRQSNQPQHF.

The rearrangement links TRBV9 to TRBJ2-5, with D perhaps assigned TRBD1 or TRBD2 (5 bases each). V was clipped by 1 base and J by 5 bases, with 9 bases between them. Germline values: CDR1 SGDLS, CDR2 YYNGEE. The CDR3 consists of 13 residues. The CDR3 bases are TGTGCCAGCAGCGTAAAAGGGGACGAGACCCAGTACTTC. It yields the protein CASSVKGDETQYF.

V usage is TRBV7-8 and J usage is TRBJ1-4; D unresolved. Trimming took off 0 bases at V and 12 bases at J, with 14 bases between the two ends. Germline V gene lookup returns CDR1 SGHVS and CDR2 FQNEAQ. There are 14 residues in the CDR3. The CDR3 here is CASSLAGSSLELFF. In DNA form, the CDR3 reads TGTGCCAGCAGCTTAGCAGGGAGCTCATTGGAACTGTTTTTT.

This clonotype was detected only once. The V gene is TRBV12-3 or TRBV12-4, the J gene TRBJ1-1, with a tentative D call TRBD1 (5 bases). The V end was cut by 7 bases, the J end by 1 base, with 10 bases between. This CDR3 spans 13 amino acids. The CDR3 sequence is CASTGARNTEAFF. The CDR3 DNA follows: TGTGCCAGCACCGGGGCCCGGAACACTGAAGCTTTCTTT.

The gene calls are TRBV20-1 and TRBJ2-6, with a possible D match to TRBD1 (6 bases). The germline V gene has CDR1 DFQATT and CDR2 SNEGSKA (reference sequence). The CDR3 covers 15 residues. The V and J ends lost 3 bases and 0 bases respectively, with 9 bases between them. CDR3 in DNA: TGCAGTGCTAGGGACAGCCACTCTGGGGCCAACGTCCTGACTTTC. Amino acids: CSARDSHSGANVLTF.

There are a few counts of this clonotype. This chain joins TRBV24-1 and TRBJ1-2; D remains unclear. The germline V and J ends were trimmed by 7 bases and 0 bases, with 5 bases remaining between them. The CDR3 contains 12 residues. Germline values: CDR1 KGHDR, CDR2 SFDVKD. CDR3 sequence: CATRGANYGYTF. The CDR3 nucleotides are TGTGCCACCAGAGGAGCTAACTATGGCTACACCTTC.

The chain uses TRBV7-8 and TRBJ1-6, with D tentatively TRBD1 (6 bases). This CDR3 is 15 amino acids long. Trimming took off 5 bases at V and 7 bases at J, with 15 bases between the two ends. The V gene's germline CDR1 is SGHVS and CDR2 FQNEAQ. The CDR3: CASSDNRVANSPLHF. The CDR3 DNA sequence: TGTGCCAGCAGCGACAACAGGGTCGCGAATTCACCCCTCCACTTT.

The rearrangement joins TRBV6-6 to TRBJ1-6; D gene unclear. CDR1 and CDR2 from the germline V gene are MNHNY and SVGAGI (reference sequence). The CDR3 contains 14 residues. Trimming removed 6 bases at V and 10 bases at J, with 16 bases between. CDR3 region: CASRPIGPESPLHF. For the CDR3, the DNA is TGTGCCAGCAGACCAATAGGACCGGAGTCACCCCTCCACTTT.

A remark on this clonotype: At one end the junction does not follow the germline gene, possibly because of a read error. The J gene is TRBJ1-6, the V gene TRBV5-6, with D unresolved. From germline, CDR1 is SGHDT and CDR2 YYEEEE. CDR3 length: 15 residues. The CDR3 protein is CASSQARDYNSPLHF. The CDR3 nucleotides read TGCGCCAGCAGCCAAGCGCGGGACTATAATTCACCCCTCCACTTT. The full variable domain, with the rest looked up from reference TRBV5-6 and TRBJ1-6, is DAGVTQSPTHLIKTRGQQVTLRCSPKSGHDTVSWYQQALGQGPQFIFQYYEEEERQRGNFPDRFSGHQFPNYSSELNVNALLLGDSALYLCASSQARDYNSPLHFGNGTRLTVT.

The chain recombines TRBV10-2 with TRBJ2-3; TRBD2 matches at 8 bases. The CDR3 is 15 residues long. V was pared by 5 bases and J by 1 base, with 5 bases of the junction left unmatched. Germline CDR1 is WSHSY and CDR2 is SAAADI. In DNA form, the CDR3 reads TGCGCCAGCAGTCTGGGACTAGGGGGCACAGATACGCAGTATTTT. Translating it yields CASSLGLGGTDTQYF.

The chain uses TRBV7-8 and TRBJ2-1, with D possibly TRBD2 on 5 matching bases. CDR1 and CDR2 from the germline V gene are SGHVS and FQNEAQ. This CDR3 is 12 amino acids long. V shed 1 base and J shed 15 bases, with 13 bases lying between them. The CDR3 reads CASSLVPTEGFF. Written as DNA, the CDR3 is TGTGCCAGCAGCTTAGTTCCTACCGAGGGGTTCTTC.

The V and J genes are TRBV20-1 and TRBJ2-5; 15 bases agree with TRBD2. The CDR3 loop spans 18 amino acids. The junction had 13 bases not matched to a gene; V was cut back by 6 bases and J by 2 bases. Germline CDR1 DFQATT, CDR2 SNEGSKA (reference sequence). For the CDR3, the DNA is TGCAGTGCCCCAGCCCGGACTAGCGGGGGGGTACAACAAGAGACCCAGTACTTC. Its protein is CSAPARTSGGVQQETQYF.

The rearrangement uses TRBV7-9 and TRBJ1-2, with D perhaps TRBD1 (5 bases). Germline V gene lookup returns CDR1 SEHNR and CDR2 FQNEAQ (reference sequence). The CDR3 is made up of 16 amino acids. V gave up 5 bases and J gave up 3 bases, with 19 bases separating them. The chain's CDR3 is CASSPGGVRYDYGYTF. CDR3 in DNA: TGTGCCAGCAGCCCCGGGGGGGTGAGGTATGACTATGGCTACACCTTC.

This clonotype was counted only a few times. The chain employs TRBV6-6 and TRBJ2-7, with D hard to call. CDR1 and CDR2 from the germline V gene are MNHNY and SVGAGI (reference sequence). The V gene lost 4 bases and the J gene lost 7 bases, with 17 bases spanning the gap. The CDR3 has 14 amino acids. DNA for the CDR3: TGTGCCAGCAGTTGGGAAGGGCTAAACGGGGAGCAGTACTTC. Protein sequence: CASSWEGLNGEQYF.

V usage is TRBV15 and J usage is TRBJ2-1, with D maybe TRBD1 (6 bases). The germline CDR1 and CDR2 sequences are LNHNV and YYDKDF (reference sequence). The CDR3 consists of 12 residues. The V and J ends lost 5 bases and 8 bases respectively, with 10 bases between them. The CDR3 DNA reads TGTGCCACCAGCGTCAGGGGCGATGAGCAGTTCTTC. Translation gives CATSVRGDEQFF.